A single sample gave rise to the 23 T cell receptor beta chains below, sequenced in a study of CD8+ T cells in alopecia areata. Treatment noted: oral pan-JAK inhibitor, 5-10 mg twice daily. Sequencing templates came from extracted RNA that was reverse transcribed into cDNA. Measured with immunoSEQ multiplex PCR; TCRdb has only the in-frame clones, and not every one. The data contain around 170,000 clones, around 49% of them seen just once; the ten biggest clones take up over 9%. The sample here was CD8+ T cells sorted from blood, taken at roughly week 53, from a patient treated with tofacitinib. These TCRs come from a human donor with alopecia areata.

V usage is TRBV5-1 and J usage is TRBJ1-1, with D possibly TRBD1 on 5 matching bases. This CDR3 has 12 residues. Germline V CDR1 and CDR2: SGHRS, YFSETQ. The germline V and J ends were trimmed by 2 bases and 7 bases, with 9 bases remaining between them. The CDR3 here is CASSFIGDEAFF. The CDR3 DNA follows: TGCGCCAGCAGCTTTATAGGGGATGAAGCTTTCTTT. Combining the CDR3 with reference TRBV5-1 and TRBJ1-1 gives the whole variable domain KAGVTQTPRYLIKTRGQQVTLSCSPISGHRSVSWYQQTPGQGLQFLFEYFSETQRNKGNFPGRFSGRQFSNSRSEMNVSTLELGDSALYLCASSFIGDEAFFGQGTRLTVV.

The J gene is TRBJ2-2, the V gene TRBV2; 9 nucleotides align to TRBD1. CDR1 SNHLY and CDR2 FYNNEI come from the germline V gene. CDR3 length equals 17 residues. The junction had 10 bases not matched to a gene; V was cut back by 3 bases and J by 5 bases. Here the CDR3 DNA reads TGTGCCAGCAGTGACTCCCGGGACAGGGAAGTAACCGGGGAGCTGTTTTTT. This translates into CASSDSRDREVTGELFF.

This clone was counted only a few times. The CDR3 coding sequence is TGTGCCAGAGAGACAGGGTTTTGCAATCAGCCCCAGCATTTT. It is translated as CARETGFCNQPQHF. The genes are TRBV27 and TRBJ1-5, with 7 bases that match TRBD1. Germline V lookup: CDR1 MNHEY, CDR2 SMNVEV (reference sequence). The CDR3 runs to 14 residues. The junction had 7 bases not matched to a gene; V was cut back by 9 bases and J by 2 bases.

This chain uses TRBV5-4 with TRBJ1-6, with 7 positions matching TRBD1. With V trimmed by 3 bases and J by 9 bases, 9 bases remained unmatched. The CDR3 totals 15 residues. Germline CDR1 and CDR2: SGHNT and YYREEE (reference sequence). CDR3 amino acids: CASSSGGGSPSPLHF. CDR3 DNA sequence: TGTGCCAGCAGCTCAGGGGGGGGGTCTCCTTCACCCCTCCACTTT.

The J gene is TRBJ1-6, the V gene TRBV30; tentatively, D is TRBD1 (5 bases). Germline CDR1 and CDR2: GTSNPN and SVGIG (reference sequence). The CDR3 is made up of 14 amino acids. The V gene lost 1 base and the J gene lost 2 bases, with 6 bases spanning the gap. CDR3 bases: TGTGCCTGGAGTGGACAGACCTATAATTCACCCCTCCACTTT. Amino acid sequence: CAWSGQTYNSPLHF. Together with reference TRBV30 and TRBJ1-6, the CDR3 gives the full variable domain: SQTIHQWPATLVQPVGSPLSLECTVEGTSNPNLYWYRQAAGRGLQLLFYSVGIGQISSEVPQNLSASRPQDRQFILSSKKLLLSDSGFYLCAWSGQTYNSPLHFGNGTRLTVT.

The CDR3, as DNA: TGTGCCTGGAAGGACAGGCCTAACACCGGGGAGCTGTTTTTT. Encoded protein: CAWKDRPNTGELFF. The rearrangement joins TRBV30 to TRBJ2-2; 7 bases fit TRBD1. The junction had 4 bases not matched to a gene; V was cut back by 4 bases and J by 2 bases. Per the germline V gene, CDR1 is GTSNPN and CDR2 is SVGIG (reference sequence). The CDR3 covers 14 residues.

The chain combines TRBV13 with TRBJ1-2; D might be TRBD1 (5 bases). There are 13 residues in the CDR3. Trimming took off 3 bases at V and 4 bases at J, with 9 bases between the two ends. From germline, CDR1 is PRHDT and CDR2 FYEKMQ (reference sequence). The CDR3 reads CASSFLDSYGYTF. DNA for the CDR3: TGTGCCAGCAGCTTCCTTGACAGCTATGGCTACACCTTC.

This clone was observed a handful of times. The chain carries TRBV30 and TRBJ1-1; D gene ambiguous. The V end lost 0 bases, the J end lost 0 bases, and 11 bases lay between the germline ends. Germline CDR1 is GTSNPN and CDR2 is SVGIG (reference sequence). This CDR3 has 15 residues. The CDR3 coding sequence is TGTGCCTGGAGTGTTGTATTAGGAATGAACACTGAAGCTTTCTTT. It translates to CAWSVVLGMNTEAFF. Looking up the rest from reference TRBV30 and TRBJ1-1 gives the full variable domain: SQTIHQWPATLVQPVGSPLSLECTVEGTSNPNLYWYRQAAGRGLQLLFYSVGIGQISSEVPQNLSASRPQDRQFILSSKKLLLSDSGFYLCAWSVVLGMNTEAFFGQGTRLTVV.

The chain recombines TRBV4-2 with TRBJ2-5; possibly TRBD2 for D (6 bases). With 4 bases removed from V and 1 base from J, the gap between germline ends came to 10 bases. The CDR3 loop spans 14 amino acids. The germline V gene has CDR1 LGHNA and CDR2 YNFKEQ. CDR3: CASSRISGQETQYF. CDR3 coding DNA: TGTGCCAGCAGCCGGATTAGCGGCCAAGAGACCCAGTACTTC.

The V and J genes are TRBV4-1 and TRBJ1-4; no firm D call. The CDR3 totals 16 residues. V gave up 1 base and J gave up 7 bases, with 16 bases separating them. From germline, CDR1 is MGHRA and CDR2 YSYEKL. CDR3 protein: CASSQASGLLAEKLFF. The CDR3 DNA follows: TGCGCCAGCAGCCAAGCTTCGGGGTTGTTAGCTGAAAAACTGTTTTTT.

This clone was counted between two and nine times. The chain couples TRBV7-9 to TRBJ1-2, with 9 bases matching TRBD1. V lost 4 bases and J lost 6; bases outside the gene matches: 9. Germline loops: CDR1 SEHNR, CDR2 FQNEAQ (reference sequence). This CDR3 has 15 residues. The CDR3 DNA reads as TGTGCCAGCAGCTATACAGGGGGCGCTTTGGATGGCTACACCTTC. The encoded protein is CASSYTGGALDGYTF.

V is TRBV7-9 and J is TRBJ1-2; D ambiguous. The CDR3 has 13 amino acids. The V gene lost 2 bases and the J gene lost 4 bases, with 8 bases spanning the gap. Germline CDR1 and CDR2: SEHNR and FQNEAQ (reference sequence). CDR3 in DNA: TGTGCCAGCAGCTTAACAGTCATCTATGGCTACACCTTC. Translated: CASSLTVIYGYTF.

This clone has only a few counts. The chain employs TRBV19 and TRBJ1-1, with TRBD1 as a possible D gene (5 bases). CDR3 size: 15 residues. The germline V and J ends were trimmed by 6 bases and 0 bases, with 14 bases remaining between them. Germline values: CDR1 LNHDA, CDR2 SQIVND (reference sequence). The CDR3 reads CASSPIQAMNTEAFF. In DNA form, the CDR3 reads TGTGCCAGTAGCCCAATACAGGCCATGAACACTGAAGCTTTCTTT.

This chain connects TRBV19 to TRBJ1-1; 7 bases fit TRBD1. Germline values: CDR1 LNHDA, CDR2 SQIVND (reference sequence). V trimming: 6 bases; J trimming: 6 bases; junction bases outside the gene matches: 4. CDR3 size: 12 residues. The CDR3 spells CASSWQGAEAFF. The CDR3 bases are TGTGCCAGTAGCTGGCAGGGGGCTGAAGCTTTCTTT. The variable domain in full, with the rest retrieved from reference TRBV19 and TRBJ1-1, is DGGITQSPKYLFRKEGQNVTLSCEQNLNHDAMYWYRQDPGQGLRLIYYSQIVNDFQKGDIAEGYSVSREKKESFPLTVTSAQKNPTAFYLCASSWQGAEAFFGQGTRLTVV.

This chain uses TRBV14 with TRBJ2-7; D might be TRBD2 (5 bases). The CDR3 runs to 14 residues. Trimming removed 3 bases at V and 7 bases at J, with 16 bases between. Germline V gene sequence: CDR1 SGHDN, CDR2 FVKESK. This CDR3 is CASSHIGLLGEQYF. DNA for the CDR3: TGTGCCAGCAGCCATATCGGACTTCTTGGGGAGCAGTACTTC.

The chain is built from TRBV29-1 and TRBJ2-5, with no clear D. Trimming cost V 4 bases and J 1 base, with 7 bases left between them. CDR3 size: 12 residues. Germline V gene data show CDR1 as SQVTM and CDR2 as ANQGSEA. The CDR3 region has the DNA TGCAGCGTTGTGGCACTCCAAGAGACCCAGTACTTC. This sequence encodes CSVVALQETQYF.

V gene TRBV27 combines with J gene TRBJ2-3; 10 bases are a match to TRBD2. The CDR3 totals 16 residues. Losses at the gene ends were 5 bases for V and 2 bases for J; bases not matched to a gene: 7. The germline V gene has CDR1 MNHEY and CDR2 SMNVEV (reference sequence). The CDR3 reads CASSNLAGAYTDTQYF. CDR3 bases: TGTGCCAGCAGTAACCTAGCGGGGGCCTACACAGATACGCAGTATTTT.

This clone was found a few times. The gene calls are TRBV7-9 and TRBJ1-5, with 7 bases lining up with TRBD1. V shed 5 bases and J 6 bases; nucleotides not matched to a gene: 10. The CDR3 loop spans 15 amino acids. Germline V CDR1 and CDR2: SEHNR, FQNEAQ (reference sequence). The CDR3 sequence is CASSPSEGAAQPQHF. The DNA of the CDR3 is TGTGCCAGCAGCCCTAGTGAGGGGGCGGCTCAGCCCCAGCATTTT.

The chain combines TRBV4-1 with TRBJ1-1; D is uncertain. This CDR3 comprises 12 residues. V was shortened by 1 base and J by 7 bases, with 7 bases between the two germline ends. Germline V gene sequence: CDR1 MGHRA, CDR2 YSYEKL. The CDR3 sequence: CASSQVGFEAFF. DNA of the CDR3: TGCGCCAGCAGCCAAGTCGGATTTGAAGCTTTCTTT.

The V and J genes are TRBV29-1 and TRBJ1-3; possible D gene TRBD1, 5 bases. The CDR3 has 15 amino acids. CDR1 and CDR2 from the germline V gene are SQVTM and ANQGSEA. V lost 6 bases, J lost 2 bases, and 17 bases lay in between. The CDR3 DNA is TGCAGCGTCGGGGACCATCAGGGTCCTGGAAACACCATATATTTT. It yields the protein CSVGDHQGPGNTIYF. Together with reference TRBV29-1 and TRBJ1-3, the CDR3 gives the full variable domain: SAVISQKPSRDICQRGTSLTIQCQVDSQVTMMFWYRQQPGQSLTLIATANQGSEATYESGFVIDKFPISRPNLTFSTLTVSNMSPEDSSIYLCSVGDHQGPGNTIYFGEGSWLTVV.

V is TRBV4-1 and J is TRBJ1-1, with 10 bases fitting TRBD1. Germline loops: CDR1 MGHRA, CDR2 YSYEKL. After removal of 10 bases from V and 5 bases from J, the junction contained 10 bases not matched to a gene. The length of the CDR3 is 14 residues. The CDR3 here is CATAGQGRRTEAFF. Written as DNA, the CDR3 is TGCGCCACCGCGGGACAGGGGCGAAGGACTGAAGCTTTCTTT.

V gene TRBV2 combines with J gene TRBJ2-7; D might be TRBD1 or TRBD2, each matching 5 bases. The CDR3 contains 14 residues. The V end was cut by 6 bases, the J end by 2 bases, with 14 bases between. The germline CDR1 and CDR2 sequences are SNHLY and FYNNEI. In nucleotides, the CDR3 is TGTGCCAGCAGCGGAAGGGACGGAACCTACGAGCAGTACTTC. Protein sequence: CASSGRDGTYEQYF.

The J gene is TRBJ2-7, the V gene TRBV10-3, with 10 bases fitting TRBD1. V was pared by 4 bases and J by 4 bases, with 4 bases of the junction left unmatched. The CDR3 runs 14 residues. The V gene's germline CDR1 is ENHRY and CDR2 SYGVKD. CDR3 in amino acids: CAISGGQGEYEQYF. CDR3 DNA sequence: TGTGCCATCAGTGGAGGACAGGGGGAATACGAGCAGTACTTC.